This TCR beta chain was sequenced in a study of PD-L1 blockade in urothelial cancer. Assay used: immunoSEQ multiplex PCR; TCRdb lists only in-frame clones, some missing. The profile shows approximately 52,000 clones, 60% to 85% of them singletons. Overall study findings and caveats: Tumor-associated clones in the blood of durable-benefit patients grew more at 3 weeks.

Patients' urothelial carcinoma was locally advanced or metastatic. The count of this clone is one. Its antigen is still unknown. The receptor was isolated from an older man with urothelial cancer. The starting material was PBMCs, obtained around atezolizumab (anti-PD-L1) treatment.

The CDR3 coding sequence is TGCGCCAGCAGCCAAGATTCGGGACAGGGAGTTGGCTACACCTTC. This encodes CASSQDSGQGVGYTF. This chain links TRBV4-3 with TRBJ1-2, with TRBD1 matching over 9 bases. CDR1 is LGHNA and CDR2 is YSLEER in the germline V gene. The CDR3 totals 15 residues. With 0 bases clipped from V and 7 bases from J, the junction kept 6 bases outside the gene matches.